This note documents a single T cell receptor beta chain sequence. As yet, its antigen is unknown. The data are from a study of beta chain features in type 1 diabetes. Notes on the study in general: Individuals with type 1 diabetes displayed fewer insertions and more deletions at VDJ junctions. Moderate but significant shortening of TCRB CDR3s was recorded in all four CD4+ subsets from Type 1 diabetes patients. Compared with healthy donors, patients appeared to share more similar naive, central memory and regulatory TCRB repertoires.

This CDR3 contains 14 residues. V lost 3 bases and J lost 1, with 9 bases in between. Germline V CDR1 and CDR2: ENHRY, SYGVKD. Reverse transcribing all isolated RNA meant expressed TCRB transcripts were sequenced. This table comes from immunoSEQ multiplex PCR, and its TCRdb copy is limited to in-frame clones, with some not included. The data hold some 350,000 clones, with around 9.6% observed a single time. The sequence was collected from a man aged 30 to 39 with type 1 diabetes. This chain uses TRBV10-3 with TRBJ1-2; the D is unclear. The material sequenced was central memory CD4+ T cells from blood. The DNA of the CDR3 is TGTGCCATCAGTGATACATCCGGTAACTATGGCTACACCTTC. It encodes CAISDTSGNYGYTF.